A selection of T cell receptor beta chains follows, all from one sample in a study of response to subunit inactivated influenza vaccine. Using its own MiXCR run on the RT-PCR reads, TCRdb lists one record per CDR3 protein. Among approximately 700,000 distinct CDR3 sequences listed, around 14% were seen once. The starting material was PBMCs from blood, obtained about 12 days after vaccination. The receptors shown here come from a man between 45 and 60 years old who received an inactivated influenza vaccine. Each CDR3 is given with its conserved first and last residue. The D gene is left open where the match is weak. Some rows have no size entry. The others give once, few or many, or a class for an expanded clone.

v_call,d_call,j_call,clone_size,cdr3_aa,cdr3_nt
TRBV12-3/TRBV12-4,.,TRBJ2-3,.,CASSRTALGPQYF,TGTGCCAGCAGCCGGACAGCGCTCGGGCCCCAGTATTTT
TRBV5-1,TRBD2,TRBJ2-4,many,CASSFSSGGAGAKNIQYF,TGCGCCAGCAGCTTTTCCAGCGGGGGGGCCGGAGCCAAAAACATTCAGTACTTC
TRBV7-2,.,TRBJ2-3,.,CASSTRDPPDTQYF,TGTGCCAGCAGCACTAGGGATCCCCCAGATACGCAGTATTTT
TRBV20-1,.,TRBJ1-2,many,CSARDNPYYGYTF,TGCAGTGCTAGAGATAACCCCTATTATGGCTACACCTTC
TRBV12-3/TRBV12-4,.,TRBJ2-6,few,CASSSPPGQWANVLTF,TGTGCCAGCAGCTCACCGCCCGGACAGTGGGCCAACGTCCTGACTTTC
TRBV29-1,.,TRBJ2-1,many,CSVEEATNEQFF,TGCAGCGTTGAAGAGGCGACCAATGAGCAGTTCTTC
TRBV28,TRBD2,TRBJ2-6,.,CASIGTSGAGVGANVLTF,TGTGCCAGCATTGGGACTAGCGGGGCCGGCGTGGGGGCCAACGTCCTGACTTTC
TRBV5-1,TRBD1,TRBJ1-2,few,CASSKGQGAREGYGYTF,TGCGCCAGCAGCAAAGGACAGGGGGCGCGAGAAGGCTACGGCTACACCTTC
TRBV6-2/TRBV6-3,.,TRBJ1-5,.,CASSSSLGPRRSNQPQHF,TGTGCCAGCAGTTCTTCCCTAGGGCCGAGAAGGAGCAATCAGCCCCAGCATTTT
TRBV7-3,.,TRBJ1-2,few,CASSLTGKANYGYTF,TGTGCCAGCAGCTTAACAGGGAAAGCGAACTATGGCTACACCTTC
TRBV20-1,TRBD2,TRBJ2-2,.,CSARDRLWGGTGELFF,TGCAGTGCTAGAGATCGACTTTGGGGGGGCACCGGGGAGCTGTTTTTT
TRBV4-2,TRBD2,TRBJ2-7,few,CASSRLEGASGVYEQYF,TGTGCCAGCAGCCGCCTAGAAGGGGCTAGCGGGGTCTACGAGCAGTACTTC
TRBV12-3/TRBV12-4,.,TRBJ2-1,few,CASSDVLGLAVYNEQFF,TGTGCCAGCAGTGATGTACTCGGGCTCGCGGTTTACAATGAGCAGTTCTTC
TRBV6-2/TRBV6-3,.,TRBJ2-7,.,CASSYSANEQYF,TGTGCCAGCAGTTACTCCGCCAACGAGCAGTACTTC
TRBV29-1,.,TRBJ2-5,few,CSVEFVGGATQYF,TGCAGCGTTGAGTTCGTGGGGGGAGCGACCCAGTACTTC
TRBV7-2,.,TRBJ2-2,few,CASSLVTGPGELFF,TGTGCCAGCAGCTTAGTAACAGGCCCCGGGGAGCTGTTTTTT
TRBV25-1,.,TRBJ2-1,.,CASSEFQTIANEQFF,TGTGCCAGCAGTGAATTCCAGACGATTGCGAATGAGCAGTTCTTC
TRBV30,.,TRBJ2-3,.,CAWSGSSTRSTDTQYF,TGTGCCTGGAGTGGATCCTCTACCCGAAGCACAGATACGCAGTATTTT
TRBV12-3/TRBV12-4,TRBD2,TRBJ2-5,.,CASRETSGQETQYF,TGTGCCAGCAGAGAGACTAGCGGCCAAGAGACCCAGTACTTC
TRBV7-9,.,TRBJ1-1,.,CASSLIGRVNTEAFF,TGTGCCAGCAGCTTAATAGGCAGGGTGAACACTGAAGCTTTCTTT
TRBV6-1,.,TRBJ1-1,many,CASSRPSGSATEAFF,TGTGCCAGCAGTCGTCCCTCAGGGTCGGCCACTGAAGCTTTCTTT
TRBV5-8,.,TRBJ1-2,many,CASSFRVSYGYTF,TGTGCCAGCAGCTTCCGGGTGTCCTATGGCTACACCTTC
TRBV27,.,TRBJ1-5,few,CASSSVRGQPQHF,TGTGCCAGCAGTTCCGTCAGGGGTCAGCCCCAGCATTTT
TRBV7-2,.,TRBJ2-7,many,CASSLVGYEQYF,TGTGCCAGCAGCTTAGTAGGCTACGAGCAGTACTTC
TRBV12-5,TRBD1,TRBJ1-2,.,CASGIGAGQGAYTF,TGTGCTAGTGGTATCGGGGCGGGACAGGGGGCCTACACCTTC
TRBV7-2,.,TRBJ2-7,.,CASSLAQESYEQYF,TGTGCCAGCAGCTTAGCCCAGGAATCCTACGAGCAGTACTTC
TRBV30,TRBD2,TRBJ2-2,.,CAWRRLAIPGELFF,TGTGCCTGGAGAAGACTAGCGATACCCGGGGAGCTGTTTTTT
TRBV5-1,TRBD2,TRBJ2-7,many,CASSWTSGTYEQYF,TGCGCCAGCAGCTGGACTAGCGGTACCTACGAGCAGTACTTC
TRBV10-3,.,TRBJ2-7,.,CAIRGEDSPYEQYF,TGTGCCATCAGGGGGGAGGACAGCCCCTACGAGCAGTACTTC
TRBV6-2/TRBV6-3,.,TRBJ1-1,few,CASSSPGRFNTEAFF,TGTGCCAGCAGTTCTCCCGGTCGGTTTAACACTGAAGCTTTCTTT
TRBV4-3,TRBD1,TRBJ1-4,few,CASSQDPQGWSNEKLFF,TGCGCCAGCAGCCAAGATCCACAGGGGTGGTCTAATGAAAAACTGTTTTTT
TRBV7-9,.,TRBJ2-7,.,CASSPSNTGPYEQYF,TGTGCCAGCAGCCCATCGAATACTGGACCCTACGAGCAGTACTTC
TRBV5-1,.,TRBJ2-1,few,CASSGSGFSYNEQFF,TGCGCCAGCAGCGGATCAGGTTTCTCCTACAATGAGCAGTTCTTC
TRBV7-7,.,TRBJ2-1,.,CASSLGGAGGTYNEQFF,TGTGCTAGCAGCTTAGGGGGGGCCGGGGGGACCTACAATGAGCAGTTCTTC
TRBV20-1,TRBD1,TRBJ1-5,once,CSAKMMPGQGVSGSNQPQHF,TGCAGTGCTAAAATGATGCCGGGACAGGGAGTGTCTGGGAGCAATCAGCCCCAGCATTTT
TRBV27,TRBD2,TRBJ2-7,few,CASKRGGSYEQYF,TGTGCCAGCAAACGCGGGGGCTCCTACGAGCAGTACTTC
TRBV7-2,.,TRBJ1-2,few,CASSLIGVTPAF,TGTGCCAGCAGCTTAATCGGGGTGACTCCGGCCTTC
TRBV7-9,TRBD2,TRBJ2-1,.,CAGSLVSGGPGNEQFF,TGTGCCGGCAGCTTAGTTTCGGGGGGGCCTGGCAATGAGCAGTTCTTC
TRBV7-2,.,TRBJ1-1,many,CASSLVGLRNTEAFF,TGTGCCAGCAGCTTAGTTGGCCTCAGGAACACTGAAGCTTTCTTT
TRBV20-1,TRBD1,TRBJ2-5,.,CSARTQGAWETQYF,TGCAGTGCTAGAACCCAGGGGGCTTGGGAGACCCAGTACTTC
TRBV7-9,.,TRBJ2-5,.,CASSLAGPKLETQYF,TGTGCCAGCAGCTTGGCAGGGCCGAAGTTGGAGACCCAGTACTTC
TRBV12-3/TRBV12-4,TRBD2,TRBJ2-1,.,CASSFELAGAAYNEQFF,TGTGCCAGCAGTTTTGAGCTAGCGGGGGCCGCGTACAATGAGCAGTTCTTC
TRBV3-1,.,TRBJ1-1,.,CASSDRTRGVEAFF,TGTGCCAGCAGTGACCGGACACGGGGGGTAGAAGCTTTCTTT
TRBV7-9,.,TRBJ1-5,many,CASSFSGLLNQPQHF,TGTGCCAGCAGCTTTTCCGGACTCCTAAATCAGCCCCAGCATTTT
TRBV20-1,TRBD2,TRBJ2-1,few,CSAGDYGRSGNEQFF,TGCAGTGCCGGGGACTACGGGAGATCGGGCAATGAGCAGTTCTTC
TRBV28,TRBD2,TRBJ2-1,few,CASSSPPLWGRDPIRSYNEQFF,TGTGCCAGCAGTTCCCCTCCCTTGTGGGGGAGGGATCCCATACGGTCCTACAATGAGCAGTTCTTC
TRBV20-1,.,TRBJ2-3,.,CSHTGTRTDTQYF,TGCAGTCATACAGGCACCAGGACAGATACGCAGTATTTT
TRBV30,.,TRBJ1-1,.,CAWSRGGRYTEAFF,TGTGCCTGGAGTCGTGGAGGGAGGTACACTGAAGCTTTCTTT
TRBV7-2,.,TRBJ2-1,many,CASSYQTYNEQFF,TGTGCCAGCAGTTATCAAACATACAATGAGCAGTTCTTC
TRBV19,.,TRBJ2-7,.,CASSTLASYEQYF,TGTGCCAGTAGTACGCTTGCCTCCTACGAGCAGTACTTC
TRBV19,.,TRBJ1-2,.,CASSIDRGRTYGYTF,TGTGCCAGTAGTATAGATCGTGGCAGAACCTATGGCTACACCTTC
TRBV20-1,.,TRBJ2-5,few,CSASGTSGETQYF,TGCAGTGCTAGCGGGACATCTGGGGAGACCCAGTACTTC
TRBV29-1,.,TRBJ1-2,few,CSVAPLTGYGYTF,TGCAGCGTCGCACCTCTCACGGGCTATGGCTACACCTTC